This entry is about one TCR beta chain. The antigen remains undetermined. These data come from a study of CXCR3-negative and CXCR3-positive naive CD8 T cells. Study findings and constraints: Unlike memory cells, which differed, naive CXCR3-negative and CXCR3-positive cells had similar TRBV-TRBJ usage. Hydrophobicity of TRB CDR3s was greater in CXCR3-positive naive cells than in CXCR3-negative naive cells. From TRB CDR3 properties, TCR strength was inferred; surface CD5 did not differ between naive subsets. Once cells were cryopreserved, CXCR3 expression went down partly, and most assays used fresh PBMCs.

5' RACE with UMI labels generated the TRB cDNA libraries. TCRdb reprocessed the 5' RACE reads and stores each CDR3 protein as one record, lacking DNA. This table lists 120,000 to 150,000 distinct CDR3 sequences. Germline V gene sequence: CDR1 SQVTM, CDR2 ANQGSEA. The CDR3 sequence is 15 residues long. The chain employs TRBV29-1 and TRBJ2-7; the D call from TCRdb, TRBD1, cannot be confirmed without DNA. The clonotype originates from a human donor in good health. Some clones in this sample may be carry-over from other donors' samples. Input material: naive CXCR3+ CD8+ T cells from blood. Subset meaning: CD45RO-CCR7+CD27+CD95- naive CD8+ T cells expressing CXCR3 (TNR3+). The CDR3 spells CSVVRRQKITYEQYF.